This T cell receptor (beta chain) was retrieved from a study of patients and donors after allogeneic stem cell transplantation. The CDR3 is 15 amino acids. V was clipped by 0 bases and J by 7 bases; unmatched bases: 7. Germline lookup yields CDR1 SGHRS and CDR2 YFSETQ. This clonotype was picked up a small number of times. Using its own MiXCR run on the RT-PCR reads, TCRdb lists one record per CDR3 protein. The sample includes about a million distinct CDR3 sequences, over 15% of them seen just once. The sequencing input was blood, either unsorted or a sorted T cell fraction (not recorded which). The rearrangement links TRBV5-1 to TRBJ2-1, with 7 nucleotides matching TRBD2. The sequence was collected from a human donor who was either an allogeneic HSCT recipient or a stem cell or donor lymphocyte infusion donor (not recorded which). It is not recorded whose cells these are; they may come from a transplant donor. DNA for the CDR3: TGCGCCAGCAGCTTGGAAAGCGGGAAGGTAAATGAGCAGTTCTTC. Amino acids: CASSLESGKVNEQFF.